The present T cell receptor beta chain was sequenced within a study of blood T cell repertoires in COVID-19. This clone turned up a few times. Authors' methods: Amplifying reference gene primers gave estimates of nucleated cell counts. Measured with immunoSEQ multiplex PCR; TCRdb has only the in-frame clones, and not every one. V and J calls and clone size come straight from that table; D and trimming were deduced from the DNA. Among roughly 400,000 clones listed, roughly 86% were seen once. The Seattle patients joined while their infection was active and were tracked longitudinally afterward. The V end lost 11 bases, the J end lost 2 bases, and 12 bases lay between the germline ends. This CDR3 has 12 residues. Germline CDR1 reads SEHNR; CDR2 reads FQNEAQ (reference sequence).

The chain is built from TRBV7-9 and TRBJ1-2, with D possibly TRBD1 on 5 matching bases. The sequence came from a woman aged 55 to 70 with COVID-19, enrolled during active disease. Sequenced sample: peripheral blood. CDR3 region: CAVGRANYGYTF. The DNA for the CDR3 is TGTGCCGTGGGCAGGGCGAACTATGGCTACACCTTC.